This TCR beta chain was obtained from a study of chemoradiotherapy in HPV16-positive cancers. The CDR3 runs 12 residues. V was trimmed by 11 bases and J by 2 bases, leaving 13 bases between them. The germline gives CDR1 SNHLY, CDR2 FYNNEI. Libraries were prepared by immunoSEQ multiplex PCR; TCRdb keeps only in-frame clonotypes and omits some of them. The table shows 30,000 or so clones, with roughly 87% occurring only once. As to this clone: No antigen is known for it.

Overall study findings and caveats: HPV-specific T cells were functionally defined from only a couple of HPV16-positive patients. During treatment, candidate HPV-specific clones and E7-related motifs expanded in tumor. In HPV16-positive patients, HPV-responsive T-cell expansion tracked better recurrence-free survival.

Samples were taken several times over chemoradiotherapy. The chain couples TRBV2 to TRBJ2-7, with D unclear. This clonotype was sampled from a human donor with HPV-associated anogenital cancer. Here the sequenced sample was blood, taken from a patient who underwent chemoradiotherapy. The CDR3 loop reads CAAAGVTYEQYF. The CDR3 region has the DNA TGTGCCGCGGCCGGAGTTACCTACGAGCAGTACTTC.